One and the same sample provided the 27 T cell receptor beta chains below, sequenced in a study of tumor-infiltrating lymphocytes in glioblastoma multiforme. TCR beta libraries were built from RNA through three nested multiplex PCR rounds using modified ARM-PCR. TCRdb processed the multiplex PCR reads anew with MiXCR; each CDR3 protein has one entry. The profile shows more than 12,000 distinct CDR3 sequences, 55% to 85% of them singletons. Sequences were obtained from brain tumor tissue. The receptors shown here come from a male donor with glioblastoma.

With regard to this clonotype: The junction departs from germline at one end; a sequencing error may be responsible. The rearrangement links TRBV5-1 to TRBJ2-1; the D call may be TRBD1 or TRBD2 (5 bases each). There are 15 residues in the CDR3. The germline CDR1 and CDR2 sequences are SGHRS and YFSETQ. In DNA form, the CDR3 reads TGCGCTAGCAGCCGAGACGGGACCCGGGACAATGAGCAGTTCTTC. Encoded protein: CASSRDGTRDNEQFF.

As to this clonotype: Without the conserved terminal phenylalanine or tryptophan, this CDR3 likely stems from a read error. The chain employs TRBV20-1 and TRBJ2-7, with 8 bases lining up with TRBD1. Germline V gene lookup returns CDR1 DFQATT and CDR2 SNEGSKA (reference sequence). The V and J ends lost 5 bases and 1 base, in that order; junction bases with no gene match: 13. This CDR3 has 16 residues. DNA for the CDR3: TGCAGTGCTGCGACCCTCAGGGGGCAAAGGTCCTACGAGCAGTACCTC. Translated: CSAATLRGQRSYEQYL.

The V call is TRBV29-1, the J call TRBJ2-2; D is ambiguous. The CDR3 loop spans 14 amino acids. The germline CDR1 and CDR2 sequences are SQVTM and ANQGSEA. CDR3 in amino acids: CGGRTETNTGELFF. The CDR3 DNA reads TGCGGCGGACGGACGGAAACCAACACCGGGGAGCTGTTTTTT.

The chain has TRBV5-6 and TRBJ2-6; unclear D gene. Per germline, CDR1 SGHDT and CDR2 YYEEEE. The CDR3 contains 15 residues. V lost 4 bases to trimming and J lost 0 bases, with 8 bases between them. CDR3 residues: CASSTSVSGANVLTF. The DNA of the CDR3 is TGTGCCAGCAGCACCAGTGTCTCTGGGGCCAACGTCCTGACTTTC.

Concerning this clonotype itself: A read error is possible here, since a much larger clone lies one base away. The chain uses TRBV29-1 and TRBJ2-2; TRBD1 aligns across 8 bases. Germline V gene lookup returns CDR1 SQVTM and CDR2 ANQGSEA. The CDR3 runs 12 residues. The DNA for the CDR3 is TGCAACGTTACAGGGGGTACCGGGGAGCTGTTTTTT. As protein: CNVTGGTGELFF.

The chain is built from TRBV11-2 and TRBJ1-2; D is uncertain. Germline V CDR1 and CDR2: SGHAT, FQNNGV. The CDR3 has 14 amino acids. With 7 bases removed from V and 4 bases from J, the gap between germline ends came to 16 bases. CDR3 in DNA: TGTGCCAGCAACTCCAGCGTAGGGCGCTATGGCTACACCTTC. It yields the protein CASNSSVGRYGYTF.

Concerning this clonotype itself: The junction departs from germline at one end; a sequencing error may be responsible. The chain recombines TRBV5-1 with TRBJ1-1; a weak D match, TRBD1 (5 bases). The germline V gene has CDR1 SGHRS and CDR2 YFSETQ. The CDR3 loop spans 14 amino acids. The DNA for the CDR3 is TGCACCAGCAGCTTGGGGGAGAGTAGCACTGAAGCTTTCTTT. Its protein product is CTSSLGESSTEAFF. The full variable domain, rest sourced from reference TRBV5-1 and TRBJ1-1, is KAGVTQTPRYLIKTRGQQVTLSCSPISGHRSVSWYQQTPGQGLQFLFEYFSETQRNKGNFPGRFSGRQFSNSRSEMNVSTLELGDSALYLCTSSLGESSTEAFFGQGTRLTVV.

Regarding this clonotype: At one end, the junction sequence differs from germline, possibly due to a read error. The chain has TRBV6-1 and TRBJ2-2; D possibly corresponds to TRBD1 (7 bases). The CDR3 runs 14 residues. The V gene's germline CDR1 is MNHNS and CDR2 SASEGT. For the CDR3, the DNA is TGTGCCAGCAGGCGGGACAGACTCACCGGGGGGCTGTTTTTT. As protein: CASRRDRLTGGLFF.

The chain has TRBV6-5 and TRBJ1-2; tentatively, D is TRBD1 (5 bases). Germline lookup yields CDR1 MNHEY and CDR2 SVGAGI. V lost 10 bases, J lost 8 bases, and 26 bases lay in between. This CDR3 contains 15 residues. This CDR3 reads CANSYSADSFIGYTF. For the CDR3, the DNA is TGTGCCAATAGTTACTCAGCCGACAGCTTCATAGGCTACACCTTC.

This clonotype appeared a single time. The genes are TRBV10-3 and TRBJ2-7; D possibly uses TRBD1 or TRBD2 (6 bases each). V was cut by 10 bases and J by 1 base, with 20 bases left in between. Germline V lookup: CDR1 ENHRY, CDR2 SYGVKD. This CDR3 contains 15 residues. This chain's CDR3 is CATQGGTLISYEQYF. CDR3 bases: TGTGCCACACAAGGGGGGACTTTAATATCCTACGAGCAGTACTTC.

Turning to this clonotype: One end of the junction fails to match germline, which may point to a read error. The chain couples TRBV5-1 to TRBJ2-1; 7 bases map to TRBD2. CDR3 length equals 14 residues. Per the germline V gene, CDR1 is SGHRS and CDR2 is YFSETQ. The CDR3 region is CASSAVGGYNEQFF. The DNA for the CDR3 is TGCGCCAGCAGCGCAGTGGGAGGGTACAATGAGCAGTTCTTT. Drawing the rest from reference TRBV5-1 and TRBJ2-1, the complete variable domain is KAGVTQTPRYLIKTRGQQVTLSCSPISGHRSVSWYQQTPGQGLQFLFEYFSETQRNKGNFPGRFSGRQFSNSRSEMNVSTLELGDSALYLCASSAVGGYNEQFFGPGTRLTVL.

About this clonotype itself: The conserved phenylalanine or tryptophan normally closing the CDR3 is absent here, so this likely arose from a read error. The chain employs TRBV11-3 and TRBJ2-7, with 10 bases identical to TRBD1. In germline, CDR1 is SGHNT, CDR2 YENEEA. CDR3 length: 16 residues. The V and J ends lost 1 base and 10 bases, in that order; junction bases with no gene match: 13. The CDR3 DNA is TGTGCCAGCAGCTTAGCGTGTCTGGACAGGGGGTATGAACAGTACCTC. Translated, it gives CASSLACLDRGYEQYL.

A few counts support this clonotype. The chain recombines TRBV10-3 with TRBJ2-7, with 16 bases identical to TRBD2. CDR1 ENHRY and CDR2 SYGVKD come from the germline V gene. J gave up 4 bases and V 11 bases, and 11 bases lay outside the gene matches. The CDR3 extends over 16 amino acids. The DNA for the CDR3 is TGTGCCTCAACCGGGACTAGCGGGAGGGCCACGTACGAGCAGTACTTC. Residues: CASTGTSGRATYEQYF.

This clonotype occurred a few times. This chain uses TRBV12-3 or TRBV12-4 with TRBJ2-4; the D is unclear. The CDR3 extends over 13 amino acids. Trimming shortened V by 3 bases and J by 6 bases, and 9 bases separated the two germline ends. The CDR3: CASSLGMVNIQYF. In DNA, the CDR3 is TGTGCCAGCAGTTTGGGCATGGTAAACATTCAGTACTTC.

V is TRBV11-3 and J is TRBJ2-7, with D perhaps assigned TRBD1 or TRBD2 (5 bases each). Trimming stripped 5 bases from V and 2 bases from J, with 16 bases between. Germline V gene data show CDR1 as SGHNT and CDR2 as YENEEA. The CDR3 loop spans 15 amino acids. The CDR3 bases are TGTGCCAGCAGCACTAGACAGACTCTGGCCTACGAGCAGTACTTC. Encoded protein: CASSTRQTLAYEQYF.

Details on this clonotype: The junction does not match germline at one end; this may be a read error. The gene calls are TRBV25-1 and TRBJ2-2, with D possibly being TRBD2 (5 bases). Germline CDR1 and CDR2: MGHDK and SYGVNS. The length of the CDR3 is 17 residues. In DNA, the CDR3 is TGTGCCGGCAGTGCCCAAGAAGGGCGCCTTGGCACCGGGGAGCTTTTTTTT. This codes for CAGSAQEGRLGTGELFF.

With regard to this clonotype: This sequence may be a read error, since a much larger clone differs from it by one base. The final CDR3 position lacks the conserved phenylalanine or tryptophan, pointing to a likely read error. The chain links TRBV11-3 to TRBJ1-1; unclear D gene. Germline assignment: CDR1 SGHNT and CDR2 YENEEA. Between the trimmed V and J ends, which lost 6 bases and 1 base, there was a span of 15 bases. The CDR3 length is 15 residues. As DNA, the CDR3 is TGTGCCAGCAGTGAGGGAGACTTTAGGAACACTGAAGCTTTCGTT. This sequence encodes CASSEGDFRNTEAFV.

The chain has TRBV7-3 and TRBJ1-1; D is ambiguous. Germline loops: CDR1 SGHTA, CDR2 FQGTGA. V lost 4 bases and J lost 11, with 17 bases in between. The CDR3 loop spans 13 amino acids. This CDR3 is CASSSAGDSGAFF. The DNA for the CDR3 is TGTGCCAGCAGCTCCGCCGGGGATAGTGGGGCTTTCTTT.

This clonotype occurred once. Compared with germline, one end of the junction differs, possibly owing to a read error. The genes are TRBV6-1 and TRBJ1-3, with 7 positions matching TRBD1. CDR3 length: 15 amino acids. Per the germline V gene, CDR1 is MNHNS and CDR2 is SASEGT. CDR3 sequence: CASSRGQAHGNAIYF. In DNA form, the CDR3 reads TGTGCCAGCAGCCGCGGACAGGCCCATGGAAACGCCATATATTTT.

This clonotype was recorded a few times. This sequence joins TRBV12-3 or TRBV12-4 and TRBJ1-5; tentative D call: TRBD1 (6 bases). Between the trimmed V and J ends, which lost 7 bases and 8 bases, there was a span of 18 bases. This CDR3 is 14 amino acids long. The CDR3 loop reads CASKAGASREPQHF. The CDR3 DNA reads TGTGCCAGCAAAGCAGGGGCGAGTAGGGAGCCCCAGCATTTT.

J is TRBJ1-6 and V is TRBV6-5, with no clear D. Germline V gene lookup returns CDR1 MNHEY and CDR2 SVGAGI. The germline V and J ends were trimmed by 5 bases and 11 bases, with 25 bases remaining between them. The CDR3 covers 17 residues. The CDR3 is CASSGKYPRAYNTPLHF. The CDR3 nucleotides read TGTGCCAGCAGTGGTAAATATCCGCGGGCCTACAATACACCCCTCCACTTT.

The chain links TRBV28 to TRBJ2-7; 11 bases fit TRBD2. The CDR3 covers 14 residues. The V gene's germline CDR1 is MDHEN and CDR2 SYDVKM. V lost 8 bases and J lost 4; bases outside the gene matches: 7. CDR3 nucleotide sequence: TGTGCCAGCTGCCTACTAGCGGGAGCATACGAGCAGTACTTC. Translating it yields CASCLLAGAYEQYF.

V usage is TRBV4-1 and J usage is TRBJ2-3, with D unclear. This CDR3 is built from 12 residues. The germline CDR1 and CDR2 sequences are MGHRA and YSYEKL. V lost 5 bases and J lost 1, with 4 bases in between. CDR3 in amino acids: CASSRGTDTQYF. The CDR3 bases are TGCGCCAGCAGCAGGGGCACAGATACGCAGTATTTT.

This clonotype showed up just once. The rearrangement links TRBV11-2 to TRBJ2-1; TRBD1 matches 7 bases. Germline V gene data show CDR1 as SGHAT and CDR2 as FQNNGV. The ends lost 0 bases at V and 14 bases at J; junction bases unmatched: 7. The CDR3 is 13 amino acids. In nucleotides, the CDR3 is TGTGCCAGCAGCTTAGATAGGGGGCAAGAGGAGTTCTTC. Amino acids: CASSLDRGQEEFF.

This clonotype has only one observation. This rearrangement joins TRBV11-2 to TRBJ2-1; 10 nucleotides line up with TRBD2. The J segment lost 12 bases and the V segment lost 1 base, leaving 6 bases of the junction unmatched. CDR3 length: 14 amino acids. CDR1 and CDR2 (germline): SGHAT, FQNNGV. CDR3 protein: CASSLVGSGRRQFF. The CDR3 DNA reads TGTGCCAGCAGCTTAGTAGGTAGCGGGAGGAGGCAGTTCTTC. The whole variable domain, remainder taken from reference TRBV11-2 and TRBJ2-1, is EAGVAQSPRYKIIEKRQSVAFWCNPISGHATLYWYQQILGQGPKLLIQFQNNGVVDDSQLPKDRFSAERLKGVDSTLKIQPAKLEDSAVYLCASSLVGSGRRQFFGPGTRLTVL.

V is TRBV5-6 and J is TRBJ1-2, with D possibly being TRBD1 (5 bases). The CDR3 has 14 residues. The V gene's germline CDR1 is SGHDT and CDR2 YYEEEE. Trimming left V 0 bases short and J 5 bases short, with 11 bases between. The CDR3, as DNA: TGTGCCAGCAGCTTGGAACAGGATCTTTATGGCTACACCTTC. It codes for CASSLEQDLYGYTF. Together with reference TRBV5-6 and TRBJ1-2, the CDR3 gives the full variable domain: DAGVTQSPTHLIKTRGQQVTLRCSPKSGHDTVSWYQQALGQGPQFIFQYYEEEERQRGNFPDRFSGHQFPNYSSELNVNALLLGDSALYLCASSLEQDLYGYTFGSGTRLTVV.

The genes are TRBV12-3 or TRBV12-4 and TRBJ2-7, with D hard to call. Trimming cost V 5 bases and J 4 bases, with 9 bases left between them. The CDR3 length is 12 residues. CDR3 protein: CASSPLMYEQYF. Here the CDR3 DNA reads TGTGCCAGCAGTCCTCTGATGTACGAGCAGTACTTC.